This entry features one TCR beta chain sequence. The data stem from a study of control samples from healthy donors and cancer patients. The CDR3 extends over 15 amino acids. Germline CDR1 and CDR2: LNHDA and SQIVND (reference sequence). V shed 4 bases, J shed 6 bases, and the junction held 9 bases outside the gene matches. Using immunoSEQ multiplex PCR, the repertoire was profiled, and TCRdb retains in-frame clones only, with some absent. The sample contains around 130,000 clones, about 88% of which appear only once. The origin of this receptor is a man aged 45-65 years in good health. The sample taken for sequencing was blood. The rearrangement joins TRBV19 to TRBJ1-1, with 9 bases aligning to TRBD1. As DNA, the CDR3 is TGTGCCAGTAGTAACCACAGGGGGCTTCGGGCTGAAGCTTTCTTT. It is translated as CASSNHRGLRAEAFF.